The 8 T cell receptor beta chains reported below all come from one sample, sequenced in a study of OX40 agonist ivuxolimab in advanced cancers. The table came from immunoSEQ multiplex PCR; TCRdb's copy has only in-frame clones and leaves some out. The sample has 60,000 to 80,000 clones; around 85% are singletons. The input for sequencing was CD4+ or CD8+ T cells sorted from blood, taken in a trial of the OX40 agonist ivuxolimab. The receptors come from an adult with an advanced solid tumor such as melanoma, head and neck, liver or kidney cancer.

V and J are TRBV7-8 and TRBJ2-7, with D unclear. This CDR3 region has 12 residues. CDR1 and CDR2 from the germline V gene are SGHVS and FQNEAQ. Trimming took off 4 bases at V and 4 bases at J, with 8 bases between the two ends. CDR3 loop: CASSSPLYEQYF. In DNA form, the CDR3 reads TGTGCCAGCAGCTCCCCCCTGTACGAGCAGTACTTC.

This sequence joins TRBV6-1 and TRBJ2-3, with unresolved D. The V gene's germline CDR1 is MNHNS and CDR2 SASEGT. The CDR3 runs to 13 residues. V was shortened by 8 bases and J by 2 bases, with 11 bases between the two germline ends. DNA of the CDR3: TGTGCCAGCTCCCCTCTTCCCACAGATACGCAGTATTTT. It translates to CASSPLPTDTQYF.

This chain links TRBV21-1 with TRBJ2-5. TRBV21-1 represents a pseudogene. The CDR3 totals 10 residues. The CDR3 here is CASRGETQYF. The CDR3 DNA sequence: TGTGCCAGCAGAGGGGAGACCCAGTACTTC.

This sequence joins TRBV11-2 and TRBJ2-7; the D call may be TRBD1 or TRBD2 (5 bases each). Germline V lookup: CDR1 SGHAT, CDR2 FQNNGV. CDR3 length: 14 amino acids. With 1 base removed from V and 2 bases from J, the gap between germline ends came to 9 bases. As DNA, the CDR3 is TGTGCCAGCAGCTTAGGGGACGGAACCTACGAGCAGTACTTC. As protein: CASSLGDGTYEQYF. Variable domain in full (rest from reference TRBV11-2 and TRBJ2-7): EAGVAQSPRYKIIEKRQSVAFWCNPISGHATLYWYQQILGQGPKLLIQFQNNGVVDDSQLPKDRFSAERLKGVDSTLKIQPAKLEDSAVYLCASSLGDGTYEQYFGPGTRLTVT.

This clone was recorded a few times. The V gene is TRBV10-3, the J gene TRBJ2-1; D assignment may be TRBD1 or TRBD2 (5 bases each). Looked up from germline, CDR1 is ENHRY and CDR2 is SYGVKD. The germline V and J ends were trimmed by 6 bases and 6 bases, with 15 bases remaining between them. The CDR3 consists of 14 residues. The CDR3 bases are TGTGCCATCAGGGGCAGGGAGCAAGTCAATGAGCAGTTCTTC. It translates to CAIRGREQVNEQFF.

This clone was counted between two and nine times. V gene TRBV5-1 combines with J gene TRBJ1-1; D not certain. CDR3 length equals 17 residues. The V end lost 1 base, the J end lost 0 bases, and 16 bases lay between the germline ends. CDR1 and CDR2 from the germline V gene are SGHRS and YFSETQ. This chain's CDR3 is CASSLPVGLSMNTEAFF. The CDR3 DNA reads as TGCGCCAGCAGCTTGCCTGTCGGACTGAGTATGAACACTGAAGCTTTCTTT.

This rearrangement joins TRBV30 to TRBJ2-2; D gene uncertain. The CDR3 covers 15 residues. CDR1 GTSNPN and CDR2 SVGIG come from the germline V gene (reference sequence). V lost 1 base to trimming and J lost 0 bases, with 9 bases between them. For the CDR3, the DNA is TGTGCCTGGAGTGCCGGGCCCGCGAACACCGGGGAGCTGTTTTTT. Translation: CAWSAGPANTGELFF.

V is TRBV6-5 and J is TRBJ2-7, with 12 bases lining up with TRBD2. This CDR3 comprises 14 residues. V shed 6 bases, J shed 6 bases, and the junction held 6 bases outside the gene matches. Germline CDR1 MNHEY, CDR2 SVGAGI. The CDR3 sequence: CASSLLAGGAEQYF. The CDR3 DNA follows: TGTGCCAGCAGCTTACTAGCGGGAGGTGCCGAGCAGTACTTC.